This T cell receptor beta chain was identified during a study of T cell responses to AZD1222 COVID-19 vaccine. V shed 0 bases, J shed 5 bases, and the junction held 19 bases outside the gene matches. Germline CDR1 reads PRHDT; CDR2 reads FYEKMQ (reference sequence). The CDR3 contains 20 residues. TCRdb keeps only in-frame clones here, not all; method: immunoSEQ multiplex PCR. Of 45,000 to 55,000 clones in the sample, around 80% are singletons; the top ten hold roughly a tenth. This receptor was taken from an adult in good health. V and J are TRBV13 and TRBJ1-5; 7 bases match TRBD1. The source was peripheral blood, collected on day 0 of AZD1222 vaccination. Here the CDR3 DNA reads TGTGCCAGCAGCTTAGGTCAGGTGCGATTGAGCAACAGGGGTCATCAGCCCCAGCATTTT. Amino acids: CASSLGQVRLSNRGHQPQHF.